The rows below give T cell receptor beta chains drawn from one sample of a study of beta chain features in type 1 diabetes. Generated by immunoSEQ multiplex PCR, the TCRdb table keeps only in-frame clones and is missing some. The sample lists over 600,000 clones, 12% occurring once. The sequenced sample was naive CD4+ T cells from blood. These receptor sequences come from a man younger than 45 with type 1 diabetes. CDR3s include the opening cysteine and the closing phenylalanine or tryptophan. The order of the fields is clone size, D gene, V gene, J gene, CDR3 DNA, CDR3 protein. The D gene is left open where the match is weak. A row's size may be missing; if present it is once, few, many or a size class.

clone_size: few; d_call: NA; v_call: TRBV29-1; j_call: TRBJ1-1; cdr3_nt: TGCAGCGGGGGACGGGATGAAGCTTTCTTT; cdr3_aa: CSGGRDEAFF
clone_size: NA; d_call: NA; v_call: TRBV4-1; j_call: TRBJ1-1; cdr3_nt: TGCGCCAGCAGCCAAGTTGCGGTGGGGAGCACTGAAGCTTTCTTT; cdr3_aa: CASSQVAVGSTEAFF
clone_size: once; d_call: NA; v_call: TRBV7-2; j_call: TRBJ1-2; cdr3_nt: TGTGCCAGCAGCCTTGGAGGCAGCCGCTATGGCTACACCTTC; cdr3_aa: CASSLGGSRYGYTF
clone_size: NA; d_call: NA; v_call: TRBV18; j_call: TRBJ1-5; cdr3_nt: TGTGCCGGAGGGGCAGGGGAGAATCAGCCCCAGCATTTT; cdr3_aa: CAGGAGENQPQHF
clone_size: NA; d_call: NA; v_call: TRBV28; j_call: TRBJ1-4; cdr3_nt: TGTGCCAGCAGTCCAGAGGGGCCAGAAAAACTGTTTTTT; cdr3_aa: CASSPEGPEKLFF
clone_size: NA; d_call: NA; v_call: TRBV7-2; j_call: TRBJ2-4; cdr3_nt: TGTGCCAGCAGCTTAGCGGGTAACATTCAGTACTTC; cdr3_aa: CASSLAGNIQYF
clone_size: few; d_call: TRBD1; v_call: TRBV7-9; j_call: TRBJ2-7; cdr3_nt: TGTGCCAGCAGCCCTTCCTGGGGGACAGGGCCCTACGAGCAGTACTTC; cdr3_aa: CASSPSWGTGPYEQYF
clone_size: NA; d_call: NA; v_call: TRBV7-2; j_call: TRBJ1-2; cdr3_nt: TGTGCCAGCAGCGAACGGGAATATGGCTACACCTTC; cdr3_aa: CASSEREYGYTF
clone_size: few; d_call: TRBD1; v_call: TRBV7-2; j_call: TRBJ2-7; cdr3_nt: TGTGCCAGCAGCCCAGGCACAGGGGGCAGGTACGAGCAGTACTTC; cdr3_aa: CASSPGTGGRYEQYF
clone_size: NA; d_call: NA; v_call: TRBV7-2; j_call: TRBJ1-5; cdr3_nt: TGTGCCAGCAGCTTAACTCCCGGTGGCAGGTGGCCCCAGCATTTT; cdr3_aa: CASSLTPGGRWPQHF
clone_size: few; d_call: NA; v_call: TRBV29-1; j_call: TRBJ2-3; cdr3_nt: TGCAGCGTTGAAGAGGCGAGCACAGATACGCAGTATTTT; cdr3_aa: CSVEEASTDTQYF
clone_size: NA; d_call: NA; v_call: TRBV5-8; j_call: TRBJ2-6; cdr3_nt: TGTGCCAGCAGCTTGCGGGGCTCTGGGGCCAACGTCCTGACTTTC; cdr3_aa: CASSLRGSGANVLTF
clone_size: NA; d_call: NA; v_call: TRBV19; j_call: TRBJ1-1; cdr3_nt: TGTGCCAGTAGTAAACCGGAAACGAACACTGAAGCTTTCTTT; cdr3_aa: CASSKPETNTEAFF
clone_size: NA; d_call: NA; v_call: TRBV5-4; j_call: TRBJ1-2; cdr3_nt: TGTGCCAGCAGCTTGATGGGGGTCTGGGGCTACACCTTC; cdr3_aa: CASSLMGVWGYTF
clone_size: NA; d_call: TRBD1; v_call: TRBV11-2; j_call: TRBJ1-2; cdr3_nt: TGTGCCAGCAGCTGGGGACAGGGGGCGAAGTATGGCTACACCTTC; cdr3_aa: CASSWGQGAKYGYTF
clone_size: few; d_call: TRBD1; v_call: TRBV7-9; j_call: TRBJ1-4; cdr3_nt: TGTGCCAGCAGCCCTTGGACAGGGATGGTTGAAAAACTGTTTTTT; cdr3_aa: CASSPWTGMVEKLFF
clone_size: NA; d_call: NA; v_call: TRBV7-2; j_call: TRBJ1-4; cdr3_nt: TGTGCCAGCAGCTTCTACGGGGAAAATGAAAAACTGTTTTTT; cdr3_aa: CASSFYGENEKLFF
clone_size: few; d_call: TRBD1; v_call: TRBV7-2; j_call: TRBJ1-6; cdr3_nt: TGTGCCAGCAGCTTAGAGGGGGCGTATTCACCCCTCCACTTT; cdr3_aa: CASSLEGAYSPLHF
clone_size: NA; d_call: NA; v_call: TRBV7-2; j_call: TRBJ1-4; cdr3_nt: TGTGCCAGCAACAACTTGGGGGAAAAACTGTTTTTT; cdr3_aa: CASNNLGEKLFF
clone_size: few; d_call: TRBD2; v_call: TRBV5-1; j_call: TRBJ2-5; cdr3_nt: TGCGCCAGCAGCTTGTCGGCTAGCGGGGGCCCGGATAAAGAGACCCAGTACTTC; cdr3_aa: CASSLSASGGPDKETQYF
clone_size: NA; d_call: TRBD1; v_call: TRBV7-2; j_call: TRBJ1-1; cdr3_nt: TGTGCCAGCAGCTTTTCCGGGACACTAGCCCAGGGGGGCACTGAAGCTTTCTTT; cdr3_aa: CASSFSGTLAQGGTEAFF
clone_size: NA; d_call: TRBD1; v_call: TRBV28; j_call: TRBJ2-5; cdr3_nt: TGTGCCAGCAGTCAGACAGGGCCGGAGACCCAGTACTTC; cdr3_aa: CASSQTGPETQYF
clone_size: NA; d_call: TRBD2; v_call: TRBV5-4; j_call: TRBJ2-7; cdr3_nt: TGTGCCAGCAGCCCCGGGAGGATTGACTACGAGCAGTACTTC; cdr3_aa: CASSPGRIDYEQYF
clone_size: NA; d_call: NA; v_call: TRBV7-9; j_call: TRBJ2-7; cdr3_nt: TGTGCCAGCAGCTTTCAGGGGGGACCAAACGAGCAGTACTTC; cdr3_aa: CASSFQGGPNEQYF
clone_size: few; d_call: NA; v_call: TRBV29-1; j_call: TRBJ2-6; cdr3_nt: TGCAGCGTTGAAGTGCCGGAAAGCTCTGGGGCCAACGTCCTGACTTTC; cdr3_aa: CSVEVPESSGANVLTF
clone_size: few; d_call: TRBD2; v_call: TRBV5-6; j_call: TRBJ2-7; cdr3_nt: TGTGCCAGCAGCTCGCCTAGCGGGACCTACGAGCAGTACTTC; cdr3_aa: CASSSPSGTYEQYF
clone_size: NA; d_call: NA; v_call: TRBV7-6; j_call: TRBJ1-5; cdr3_nt: TGTGCCAGCAGCTCCCAGGGGTGGAATCAGCCCCAGCATTTT; cdr3_aa: CASSSQGWNQPQHF
clone_size: NA; d_call: NA; v_call: TRBV29-1; j_call: TRBJ2-1; cdr3_nt: TGCAGCGTTGTTGTTGGGGTGGGTACCTACTCCTACAATGAGCAGTTCTTC; cdr3_aa: CSVVVGVGTYSYNEQFF
clone_size: NA; d_call: NA; v_call: TRBV5-6; j_call: TRBJ2-7; cdr3_nt: TGTGCCAGCAGCTTGTTACAGGGAGCCTTCTACGAGCAGTACTTC; cdr3_aa: CASSLLQGAFYEQYF
clone_size: NA; d_call: NA; v_call: TRBV7-2; j_call: TRBJ1-6; cdr3_nt: TGTGCCAGCAGCCCCCTTGGGGGGCTAAGCTCCTATAATTCACCCCTCCACTTT; cdr3_aa: CASSPLGGLSSYNSPLHF
clone_size: few; d_call: NA; v_call: TRBV5-1; j_call: TRBJ1-2; cdr3_nt: TGCGCCAGCAGCCTTTCGTCGGGCCCCCCTTATGGCTACACCTTC; cdr3_aa: CASSLSSGPPYGYTF
clone_size: NA; d_call: TRBD1; v_call: TRBV5-4; j_call: TRBJ2-7; cdr3_nt: TGTGCCAGCAGCTCGGGGACAGGGGTCGAGCAGTACTTC; cdr3_aa: CASSSGTGVEQYF
clone_size: NA; d_call: NA; v_call: TRBV7-2; j_call: TRBJ1-4; cdr3_nt: TGTGCCAGCAGCTTAGTGGGCGGTCCTAATGAAAAACTGTTTTTT; cdr3_aa: CASSLVGGPNEKLFF
clone_size: few; d_call: TRBD1; v_call: TRBV5-1; j_call: TRBJ1-4; cdr3_nt: TGCGCCAGCAGCTTGGGGACAGGGATTCGGGAGGAAAAACTGTTTTTT; cdr3_aa: CASSLGTGIREEKLFF
clone_size: few; d_call: NA; v_call: TRBV7-9; j_call: TRBJ2-1; cdr3_nt: TGTGCCAGCAGCCCCTCGGTCTTCTTGGTTAATGAGCAGTTCTTC; cdr3_aa: CASSPSVFLVNEQFF
clone_size: NA; d_call: NA; v_call: TRBV5-6; j_call: TRBJ2-1; cdr3_nt: TGTGCCAGCAGAAAAGTAGGCCGGGGGACGTTCAATGAGCAGTTCTTC; cdr3_aa: CASRKVGRGTFNEQFF
clone_size: few; d_call: NA; v_call: TRBV28; j_call: TRBJ2-7; cdr3_nt: TGTGCCAGCAGTTTATTAGGTAGCGAGCAGTACTTC; cdr3_aa: CASSLLGSEQYF
clone_size: few; d_call: NA; v_call: TRBV7-2; j_call: TRBJ1-1; cdr3_nt: TGTGCCAGTCACCCGGGGGCGACGAACACTGAAGCTTTCTTT; cdr3_aa: CASHPGATNTEAFF
clone_size: few; d_call: NA; v_call: TRBV4-3; j_call: TRBJ2-1; cdr3_nt: TGCGCCAGCAGCCCGTATCCGGGACATGAGCAGTTCTTC; cdr3_aa: CASSPYPGHEQFF
clone_size: many; d_call: NA; v_call: TRBV14; j_call: TRBJ1-1; cdr3_nt: TGTGCCAGCAGCCAAGCGGGGTACGAAGCTTTCTTT; cdr3_aa: CASSQAGYEAFF
clone_size: NA; d_call: TRBD2; v_call: TRBV7-9; j_call: TRBJ2-5; cdr3_nt: TGTGCCAGCAGACTAGCGGCGGCAGAGACCCAGTACTTC; cdr3_aa: CASRLAAAETQYF
clone_size: NA; d_call: NA; v_call: TRBV19; j_call: TRBJ1-2; cdr3_nt: TGTGCCAGTAGCGGGGCTCCTCCTCAGGCCTATGGCTACACCTTC; cdr3_aa: CASSGAPPQAYGYTF
clone_size: few; d_call: NA; v_call: TRBV7-2; j_call: TRBJ1-1; cdr3_nt: TGTGCCAGCAGCTTAGCCCAGATGAACACTGAAGCTTTCTTT; cdr3_aa: CASSLAQMNTEAFF
clone_size: few; d_call: NA; v_call: TRBV4-3; j_call: TRBJ1-6; cdr3_nt: TGCGCCAGCAGCCAAGAACGGGTTAATTCACCCCTCCACTTT; cdr3_aa: CASSQERVNSPLHF
clone_size: NA; d_call: NA; v_call: TRBV30; j_call: TRBJ1-2; cdr3_nt: TGTGCCTGGAGTCCTCATGCCGACAGCTATGGCTACACCTTC; cdr3_aa: CAWSPHADSYGYTF
clone_size: NA; d_call: NA; v_call: TRBV6-5; j_call: TRBJ1-3; cdr3_nt: TGTGCCAGCAGTTACCGTGGGTTCGGAAACACCATATATTTT; cdr3_aa: CASSYRGFGNTIYF
clone_size: NA; d_call: NA; v_call: TRBV28; j_call: TRBJ2-6; cdr3_nt: TGTGCCACCACACAGTCGTCAGGGGCCAACGTCCTGACTTTC; cdr3_aa: CATTQSSGANVLTF
clone_size: NA; d_call: TRBD1; v_call: TRBV11-2; j_call: TRBJ2-3; cdr3_nt: TGTGCCAGCAGCTCTGGACAGGGGGATACGCAGTATTTT; cdr3_aa: CASSSGQGDTQYF
clone_size: NA; d_call: TRBD1; v_call: TRBV4-3; j_call: TRBJ1-1; cdr3_nt: TGCGCCAGCAGCCATCTAGGGGGCAACACTGAAGCTTTCTTT; cdr3_aa: CASSHLGGNTEAFF
clone_size: few; d_call: NA; v_call: TRBV11-2; j_call: TRBJ1-2; cdr3_nt: TGTGCCAGCAGCTTTGGTCCAGAAGCTAACTATGGCTACACCTTC; cdr3_aa: CASSFGPEANYGYTF
clone_size: NA; d_call: NA; v_call: TRBV5-1; j_call: TRBJ2-5; cdr3_nt: TGCGCCAGCAGCCTACAAGGGACTGGCCAAGAGACCCAGTACTTC; cdr3_aa: CASSLQGTGQETQYF
clone_size: few; d_call: NA; v_call: TRBV18; j_call: TRBJ1-2; cdr3_nt: TGTGCCAGCTCACCACCTGGGACTAACTATGGCTACACCTTC; cdr3_aa: CASSPPGTNYGYTF
clone_size: NA; d_call: NA; v_call: TRBV25-1; j_call: TRBJ1-4; cdr3_nt: TGTGCCAGCACCGAATCCGGGACGGGGAATGAAAAACTGTTTTTT; cdr3_aa: CASTESGTGNEKLFF
clone_size: few; d_call: TRBD2; v_call: TRBV4-3; j_call: TRBJ2-7; cdr3_nt: TGCGCCAGCAGCCGCGCTTTGTCCGGGACTAGCGGGTACGAGCAGTACTTC; cdr3_aa: CASSRALSGTSGYEQYF
clone_size: NA; d_call: NA; v_call: TRBV30; j_call: TRBJ1-5; cdr3_nt: TGTGCCTGGACCAGGGCGTCGGGCAATCAGCCCCAGCATTTT; cdr3_aa: CAWTRASGNQPQHF
clone_size: few; d_call: TRBD1; v_call: TRBV28; j_call: TRBJ2-2; cdr3_nt: TGTGCCAGCAGGGAGAGGACAGGCACCGGGGAGCTGTTTTTT; cdr3_aa: CASRERTGTGELFF